The following is a T cell receptor beta chain sequence with its context. This entry belongs to a study of blood T cell repertoires in COVID-19. On the study more broadly: Specimens from acute and convalescent COVID-19 originated in the United States, Italy and Spain. PBMCs, B-cell-depleted T cells, or T cells were the source of the cDNA or gDNA that made up the material.

Original analysis: From reference gene primer amplification, estimates of nucleated cell counts were derived. Profiling relied on immunoSEQ multiplex PCR, and the TCRdb table lists in-frame clones only, not all of them. V and J calls and clone size come straight from that table; D and trimming were deduced from the DNA. The sample has about 260,000 clones, approximately 91% seen once. The germline CDR1 and CDR2 sequences are SGHTA and FQGTGA. V lost 4 bases and J 9 bases, leaving 15 bases between the germline ends. The CDR3 contains 13 residues. This sequence joins TRBV7-3 and TRBJ2-5, with D possibly being TRBD1 (6 bases). What was sequenced was peripheral blood. The clonotype was recovered from a woman aged 30 to 39 with COVID-19, enrolled during active disease. The CDR3 region has the DNA TGTGCCAGCAGCTACGACAGGTCTGGGGCCCAGTACTTC. It encodes CASSYDRSGAQYF.